One T cell receptor (beta chain) is described in this entry. Antigen unknown. These data are taken from a study of T cell repertoires in cytomegalovirus infection. Looking at the study overall: The authors relied on CMV epitopes, both recently identified HLA-C-restricted and well-studied HLA-B-restricted. Public TCR beta signatures were indicative of both CMV infection and a matching HLA type. Overall study results and limits: Dominant in the ex vivo response were TCR beta clonotypes restricted by HLA-C and specific for CMV. Identification of carriers of CMV plus the relevant HLA was performed using cumulative public TCR beta family frequency.

TCRdb reanalysed the reads using MiXCR and keeps one entry per CDR3 protein. The table lists a few hundred thousand distinct CDR3 sequences, about 33% of them singletons. Here the sequenced sample was cultured PBMCs, taken from culture after CMV antigen stimulation. This receptor was identified in a human donor in good health (CMV status not recorded). Some clones in this sample may be carry-over from other donors' samples.

For the CDR3, the DNA is TGTGCCAGCAGACGGACTAGCGGGGGGGGGGAGACCCAGTACTTC. Its translation: CASRRTSGGGETQYF. The rearrangement joins TRBV7-2 to TRBJ2-5, with 15 bases identical to TRBD2. J was trimmed by 5 bases and V by 6 bases; bases with no gene match: 4. This CDR3 contains 15 residues. Germline loops: CDR1 SGHTA, CDR2 FQGNSA.